These T cell receptor beta chains were read from a single sample in a study of OX40 agonist ivuxolimab in advanced cancers. Using immunoSEQ multiplex PCR, the repertoire was profiled, and TCRdb retains in-frame clones only, with some absent. Of several thousand clones in the sample, roughly 93% were seen once. Source: CD4+ or CD8+ T cells sorted from blood, taken in a trial of the OX40 agonist ivuxolimab. These receptor sequences come from an adult with an advanced solid tumor such as melanoma, head and neck, liver or kidney cancer. Each CDR3 is given with its conserved first and last residue. D genes are given only for firm matches. Clone sizes are given selectively: once, few, many, or a class where the clone is expanded.

abundance: .; len: 14; v_gene: TRBV5-1; j_gene: TRBJ2-5; d_gene: .; CDR3aa: CASSFGQGGETQYF; CDR3nt: TGCGCCAGCAGCTTCGGCCAGGGAGGAGAGACCCAGTACTTC
abundance: once; len: 16; v_gene: TRBV14; j_gene: TRBJ1-1; d_gene: .; CDR3aa: CASSRRVGSTNTEAFF; CDR3nt: TGTGCCAGCAGTCGTCGGGTGGGTAGCACGAACACTGAAGCTTTCTTT
abundance: .; len: 16; v_gene: TRBV9; j_gene: TRBJ2-3; d_gene: .; CDR3aa: CASSVAAGEATDTQYF; CDR3nt: TGTGCCAGCAGCGTAGCGGCAGGGGAGGCGACAGATACGCAGTATTTT
abundance: .; len: 14; v_gene: TRBV28; j_gene: TRBJ1-4; d_gene: .; CDR3aa: CASRVGGTNEKLFF; CDR3nt: TGTGCCAGCAGGGTAGGGGGGACTAATGAAAAACTGTTTTTT
abundance: .; len: 13; v_gene: TRBV10-2; j_gene: TRBJ2-7; d_gene: TRBD1; CDR3aa: CASSRDRFHEQYF; CDR3nt: TGCGCCAGCTCCCGGGACAGGTTCCACGAGCAGTACTTC
abundance: .; len: 13; v_gene: TRBV19; j_gene: TRBJ2-1; d_gene: TRBD2; CDR3aa: CASSGRAYNEQFF; CDR3nt: TGTGCCAGTAGCGGGAGGGCCTACAATGAGCAGTTCTTC
abundance: .; len: 13; v_gene: TRBV7-3; j_gene: TRBJ1-3; d_gene: TRBD1; CDR3aa: CASSRDSGNTIYF; CDR3nt: TGTGCCAGCAGCCGGGACAGTGGAAACACCATATATTTT
abundance: .; len: 15; v_gene: TRBV7-9; j_gene: TRBJ1-2; d_gene: TRBD1; CDR3aa: CASMGGTGGMYGYTF; CDR3nt: TGTGCCAGCATGGGAGGGACAGGGGGCATGTATGGCTACACCTTC
abundance: .; len: 13; v_gene: TRBV15; j_gene: TRBJ2-3; d_gene: .; CDR3aa: CATSREAGRDQYF; CDR3nt: TGTGCCACCAGCAGAGAGGCCGGGCGGGACCAGTATTTT
abundance: .; len: 14; v_gene: TRBV25-1; j_gene: TRBJ2-5; d_gene: .; CDR3aa: CASSEEGPRETQYF; CDR3nt: TGTGCCAGCAGTGAGGAGGGTCCCCGAGAGACCCAGTACTTC
abundance: .; len: 14; v_gene: TRBV6-1; j_gene: TRBJ2-7; d_gene: TRBD1; CDR3aa: CASSRDRGSYEQYF; CDR3nt: TGTGCCAGCAGTCGGGACAGGGGATCCTACGAGCAGTACTTC
abundance: .; len: 15; v_gene: TRBV18; j_gene: TRBJ1-1; d_gene: .; CDR3aa: CASSGEGVENTEAFF; CDR3nt: TGTGCCAGCTCAGGCGAGGGGGTCGAGAACACTGAAGCTTTCTTT
abundance: .; len: 13; v_gene: TRBV18; j_gene: TRBJ1-1; d_gene: .; CDR3aa: CASSYSLNTEAFF; CDR3nt: TGTGCCAGCTCGTACTCATTGAACACTGAAGCTTTCTTT
abundance: .; len: 17; v_gene: TRBV5-1; j_gene: TRBJ2-7; d_gene: .; CDR3aa: CASSLEPGRMSSYEQYF; CDR3nt: TGCGCCAGCAGCTTGGAGCCGGGCAGGATGAGCTCCTACGAGCAGTACTTC
abundance: .; len: 14; v_gene: TRBV28; j_gene: TRBJ1-5; d_gene: .; CDR3aa: CASSFERGRQPQHF; CDR3nt: TGTGCCAGCAGTTTTGAGAGGGGACGGCAGCCCCAGCATTTT
abundance: .; len: 15; v_gene: TRBV27; j_gene: TRBJ1-6; d_gene: TRBD1; CDR3aa: CASTLDRGHNSPLHF; CDR3nt: TGTGCCAGCACCTTGGACAGGGGGCATAATTCACCCCTCCACTTT
abundance: .; len: 13; v_gene: TRBV6-6; j_gene: TRBJ2-2; d_gene: .; CDR3aa: CASSYVQTGELFF; CDR3nt: TGTGCCAGCAGTTACGTTCAAACCGGGGAGCTGTTTTTT
abundance: .; len: 16; v_gene: TRBV5-1; j_gene: TRBJ2-6; d_gene: TRBD1; CDR3aa: CASSLIGGPGANVLTF; CDR3nt: TGCGCCAGCAGCTTGATAGGGGGCCCTGGGGCCAACGTCCTGACTTTC
abundance: .; len: 12; v_gene: TRBV5-1; j_gene: TRBJ2-7; d_gene: .; CDR3aa: CASSLSTYEQYF; CDR3nt: TGCGCCAGCAGCTTGAGTACCTACGAGCAGTACTTC
abundance: .; len: 13; v_gene: TRBV6-6; j_gene: TRBJ1-5; d_gene: .; CDR3aa: CASARSANQPQHF; CDR3nt: TGTGCCAGCGCCCGTTCCGCCAATCAGCCCCAGCATTTT
abundance: .; len: 13; v_gene: TRBV30; j_gene: TRBJ1-2; d_gene: TRBD1; CDR3aa: CAWSGDSDYGYTF; CDR3nt: TGTGCCTGGAGTGGGGACAGCGACTATGGCTACACCTTC
abundance: .; len: 14; v_gene: TRBV5-1; j_gene: TRBJ1-6; d_gene: TRBD1; CDR3aa: CASSRDSYNSPLHF; CDR3nt: TGCGCCAGCTCAAGGGACAGCTATAATTCACCCCTCCACTTT
abundance: .; len: 13; v_gene: TRBV7-9; j_gene: TRBJ2-7; d_gene: TRBD1; CDR3aa: CARRTGGSYEQYF; CDR3nt: TGTGCCAGGAGGACAGGGGGCTCCTACGAGCAGTACTTC
abundance: .; len: 15; v_gene: TRBV9; j_gene: TRBJ2-7; d_gene: TRBD2; CDR3aa: CASSPSGTSSYEQYF; CDR3nt: TGTGCCAGCAGCCCCTCCGGGACTAGCTCCTACGAGCAGTACTTC
abundance: .; len: 16; v_gene: TRBV10-2; j_gene: TRBJ1-5; d_gene: TRBD1; CDR3aa: CASSEGTGAYDQPQHF; CDR3nt: TGCGCCAGCAGTGAAGGGACAGGGGCATATGATCAGCCCCAGCATTTT
abundance: .; len: 16; v_gene: TRBV7-9; j_gene: TRBJ2-3; d_gene: .; CDR3aa: CASSLVSASGTDTQYF; CDR3nt: TGTGCCAGCAGCTTAGTTTCGGCTAGCGGCACAGATACGCAGTATTTT
abundance: .; len: 17; v_gene: TRBV9; j_gene: TRBJ2-2; d_gene: TRBD2; CDR3aa: CASSASTSSQNTGELFF; CDR3nt: TGTGCCAGCAGCGCTTCGACTAGCAGCCAAAACACCGGGGAGCTGTTTTTT
abundance: .; len: 11; v_gene: TRBV6-4; j_gene: TRBJ1-6; d_gene: .; CDR3aa: CASSENSPLHF; CDR3nt: TGTGCCAGCAGTGAAAATTCACCCCTCCACTTT
abundance: once; len: 19; v_gene: TRBV7-3; j_gene: TRBJ1-5; d_gene: TRBD1; CDR3aa: CASSHSPTRDRGGNQPQHF; CDR3nt: TGTGCCAGCAGCCACTCCCCTACCCGGGACAGGGGGGGCAATCAGCCCCAGCATTTT
abundance: few; len: 14; v_gene: TRBV27; j_gene: TRBJ1-5; d_gene: TRBD1; CDR3aa: CASSPDRGNQPQHF; CDR3nt: TGTGCCAGCAGCCCTGACAGGGGTAATCAGCCCCAGCATTTT
abundance: .; len: 15; v_gene: TRBV7-9; j_gene: TRBJ2-3; d_gene: TRBD1; CDR3aa: CASSSIQGYTDTQYF; CDR3nt: TGTGCCAGCAGCTCAATACAGGGGTACACAGATACGCAGTATTTT
abundance: .; len: 16; v_gene: TRBV7-8; j_gene: TRBJ2-7; d_gene: .; CDR3aa: CASSLGTGIGRYEQYF; CDR3nt: TGTGCCAGCAGCTTAGGAACAGGGATAGGACGCTACGAGCAGTACTTC
abundance: .; len: 11; v_gene: TRBV7-9; j_gene: TRBJ2-7; d_gene: .; CDR3aa: CASSPAYEQYF; CDR3nt: TGTGCCAGCAGCCCAGCCTACGAGCAGTACTTC
abundance: .; len: 15; v_gene: TRBV5-1; j_gene: TRBJ1-6; d_gene: TRBD1; CDR3aa: CASSLAGGERSPLHF; CDR3nt: TGCGCCAGCAGCTTGGCAGGGGGCGAACGATCACCCCTCCACTTT
abundance: .; len: 15; v_gene: TRBV18; j_gene: TRBJ2-1; d_gene: TRBD2; CDR3aa: CASSGTSSPNREQFF; CDR3nt: TGTGCCAGCTCCGGGACTAGTTCCCCTAACAGGGAGCAGTTCTTC
abundance: .; len: 16; v_gene: TRBV10-3; j_gene: TRBJ2-7; d_gene: TRBD2; CDR3aa: CAISEGYRGAGGEQYF; CDR3nt: TGTGCCATCAGTGAGGGGTATCGGGGAGCGGGGGGGGAGCAGTACTTC
abundance: .; len: 15; v_gene: TRBV5-1; j_gene: TRBJ1-5; d_gene: .; CDR3aa: CASSPDGTRNQPQHF; CDR3nt: TGCGCCAGCAGCCCCGACGGAACCCGCAATCAGCCCCAGCATTTT
abundance: .; len: 11; v_gene: TRBV10-3; j_gene: TRBJ1-1; d_gene: TRBD1; CDR3aa: CAAWTGNEAFF; CDR3nt: TGTGCCGCCTGGACAGGGAATGAAGCTTTCTTT
abundance: .; len: 14; v_gene: TRBV5-4; j_gene: TRBJ1-4; d_gene: .; CDR3aa: CASSLGATNEKLFF; CDR3nt: TGTGCCAGCAGCCTAGGGGCAACTAATGAAAAACTGTTTTTT
abundance: .; len: 16; v_gene: TRBV18; j_gene: TRBJ2-3; d_gene: .; CDR3aa: CASSPPFETNADTQYF; CDR3nt: TGTGCCAGCTCACCACCGTTTGAGACTAATGCCGATACGCAGTATTTT
abundance: .; len: 14; v_gene: TRBV6-1; j_gene: TRBJ2-7; d_gene: TRBD1; CDR3aa: CASTQGQGYHEQYF; CDR3nt: TGTGCCAGCACCCAAGGACAGGGATACCACGAGCAGTACTTC
abundance: .; len: 14; v_gene: TRBV5-1; j_gene: TRBJ2-7; d_gene: TRBD1; CDR3aa: CASSLAGGTYEQYF; CDR3nt: TGCGCCAGCAGCTTGGCAGGGGGAACCTACGAGCAGTACTTC
abundance: .; len: 11; v_gene: TRBV5-6; j_gene: TRBJ2-7; d_gene: .; CDR3aa: CASSGAYEQYF; CDR3nt: TGTGCCAGCAGCGGGGCCTACGAGCAGTACTTC
abundance: .; len: 13; v_gene: TRBV7-3; j_gene: TRBJ2-1; d_gene: TRBD2; CDR3aa: CASSLTTSSEQFF; CDR3nt: TGTGCCAGCAGCTTAACGACTAGCAGTGAGCAGTTCTTC